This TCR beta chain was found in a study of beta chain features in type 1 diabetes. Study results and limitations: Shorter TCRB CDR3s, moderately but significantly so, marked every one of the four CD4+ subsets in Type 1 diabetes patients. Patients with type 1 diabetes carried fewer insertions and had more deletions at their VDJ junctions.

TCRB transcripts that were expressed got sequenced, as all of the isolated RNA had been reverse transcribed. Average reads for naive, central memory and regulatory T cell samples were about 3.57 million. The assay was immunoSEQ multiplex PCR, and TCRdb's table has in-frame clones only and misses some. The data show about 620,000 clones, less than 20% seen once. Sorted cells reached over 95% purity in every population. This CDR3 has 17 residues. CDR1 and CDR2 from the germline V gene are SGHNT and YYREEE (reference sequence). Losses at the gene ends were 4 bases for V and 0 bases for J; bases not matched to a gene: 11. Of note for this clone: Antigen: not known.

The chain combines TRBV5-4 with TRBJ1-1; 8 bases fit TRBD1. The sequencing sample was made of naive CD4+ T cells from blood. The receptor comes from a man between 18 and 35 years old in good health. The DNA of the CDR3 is TGTGCCAGCAGCCCAGGGGGCTCCCTACCGATGAACACTGAAGCTTTCTTT. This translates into CASSPGGSLPMNTEAFF.